Each of the 8 T cell receptor beta chains below was sequenced from the same sample in a study of T cells in Graves' hyperthyroidism and ophthalmopathy. RNA transcripts were the template for amplifying TCR beta CDR3 regions. When the TCR CDR3 underwent first-round RT-PCR, the HTBI primer set was used. TCRdb independently ran MiXCR on the multiplex PCR reads; one entry per CDR3 protein. This sample has roughly 700,000 distinct CDR3 sequences, with 14% found just once. Material: blood. Source of these receptors: a woman under 30 with Graves' hyperthyroidism.

J is TRBJ2-7 and V is TRBV10-3; 13 nucleotides align to TRBD2. The CDR3 loop spans 14 amino acids. V gave up 3 bases and J gave up 9 bases; unmatched junction bases: 5. Per the germline V gene, CDR1 is ENHRY and CDR2 is SYGVKD. CDR3 amino acids: CAISEHGLAGVQYF. In DNA, the CDR3 is TGTGCCATCAGTGAACATGGACTAGCGGGAGTGCAGTACTTC.

This clonotype appeared a few times. The J gene is TRBJ2-7, the V gene TRBV19; 8 nucleotides align to TRBD1. CDR3 length: 16 residues. V shed 6 bases and J 3 bases; nucleotides not matched to a gene: 13. Germline CDR1 and CDR2: LNHDA and SQIVND (reference sequence). DNA for the CDR3: TGTGCCAGTAGCCACCTACCGGGACAGGTTCTCTACGAGCAGTACTTC. It is translated as CASSHLPGQVLYEQYF.

This clonotype was seen at least ten times. The chain links TRBV30 to TRBJ2-2, with D perhaps TRBD1 (6 bases). Germline lookup yields CDR1 GTSNPN and CDR2 SVGIG (reference sequence). The V end was cut by 3 bases, the J end by 6 bases, with 8 bases between. The CDR3 runs to 12 residues. The CDR3 reads CAWRQGSGELFF. For the CDR3, the DNA is TGTGCCTGGAGACAGGGATCCGGGGAGCTGTTTTTT.

This chain joins TRBV7-9 and TRBJ2-7; 11 bases agree with TRBD2. V gave up 0 bases and J gave up 5 bases; unmatched junction bases: 9. The CDR3 contains 17 residues. CDR1 SEHNR and CDR2 FQNEAQ come from the germline V gene (reference sequence). CDR3 bases: TGTGCCAGCAGCTTAGCGGCTAGCGGGAGGTTCATCCACGAGCAGTACTTC. It codes for CASSLAASGRFIHEQYF.

The rearrangement uses TRBV18 and TRBJ2-1, with D unresolved. Trimming left V 4 bases short and J 8 bases short, with 12 bases between. There are 13 residues in the CDR3. CDR1 and CDR2 from the germline V gene are KGHSH and LQKENI. The DNA for the CDR3 is TGTGCCAGCTCACGCCCTACTATGGATGAGCAGTTCTTC. Translating gives CASSRPTMDEQFF.

This clonotype was counted many times. The rearrangement uses TRBV10-2 and TRBJ2-7; 7 positions agree with TRBD2. In germline, CDR1 is WSHSY, CDR2 SAAADI. The CDR3 spans 14 residues. The J segment lost 3 bases and the V segment lost 7 bases, leaving 9 bases of the junction unmatched. The CDR3: CASILGRSGYEQYF. DNA for the CDR3: TGCGCCAGCATCCTCGGGAGGAGCGGCTACGAGCAGTACTTC.

This clonotype appeared many times. The chain is built from TRBV29-1 and TRBJ1-1; 11 bases are shared with TRBD1. The CDR3 has 13 residues. Trimming took 3 bases from V and 11 from J; bases not matched to a gene: 8. Germline CDR1 reads SQVTM; CDR2 reads ANQGSEA. CDR3 bases: TGCAGCGTTGAGCGGACAGGGGGCCGTTCGGCTTTCTTT. Translated, it gives CSVERTGGRSAFF.

The chain links TRBV19 to TRBJ2-1; 7 nucleotides agree with TRBD2. V was clipped by 5 bases and J by 10 bases; unmatched bases: 14. The CDR3 length is 15 residues. Germline values: CDR1 LNHDA, CDR2 SQIVND (reference sequence). DNA for the CDR3: TGTGCCAGTAGTCCGCACCGCGGCGGGAGAGACGAGCAGTTCTTC. Its translation: CASSPHRGGRDEQFF.